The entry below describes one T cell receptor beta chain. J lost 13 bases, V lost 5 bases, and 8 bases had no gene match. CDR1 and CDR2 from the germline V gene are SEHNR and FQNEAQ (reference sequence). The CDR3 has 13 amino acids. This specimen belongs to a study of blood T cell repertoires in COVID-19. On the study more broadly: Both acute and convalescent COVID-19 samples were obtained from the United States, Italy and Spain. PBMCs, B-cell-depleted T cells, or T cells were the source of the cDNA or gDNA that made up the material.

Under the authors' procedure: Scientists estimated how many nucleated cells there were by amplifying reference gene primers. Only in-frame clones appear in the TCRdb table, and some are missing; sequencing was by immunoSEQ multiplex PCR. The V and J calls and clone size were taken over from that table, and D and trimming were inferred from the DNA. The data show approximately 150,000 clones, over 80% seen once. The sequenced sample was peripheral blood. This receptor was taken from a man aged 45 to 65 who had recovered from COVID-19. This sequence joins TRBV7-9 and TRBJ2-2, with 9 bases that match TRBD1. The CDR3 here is CASSPPGQGLLFF. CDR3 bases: TGTGCCAGCAGCCCACCGGGACAGGGCTTGCTGTTTTTT.